A selection of T cell receptor beta chains follows, all from one sample in a study of T cell responses to AZD1222 COVID-19 vaccine. The table came from immunoSEQ multiplex PCR; TCRdb's copy has only in-frame clones and leaves some out. The table lists 94,000 or so clones, roughly nine tenths of them singletons. The source was peripheral blood, collected on day 0 of AZD1222 vaccination. All receptors derive from an adult in good health. CDR3s include the opening cysteine and the closing phenylalanine or tryptophan. Some rows mark clone size as missing; the rest say once, few, many or name a class of expanded clone.

>NA|TRBV13|TRBJ1-2
CASTRGRLIYGYTF
>NA|TRBV9|TRBJ2-7
CASSISLESGGSSYEQYF
>NA|TRBV9|TRBJ1-3
CASTKGGQGTGNTIYF
>NA|TRBV9|TRBJ2-3
CASSVGPSGWRGSTDTQYF
>NA|TRBV27|TRBJ2-1
CASSPSAGVQYNEQFF
>NA|TRBV11-2|TRBJ2-7
CASSANRDEQYF
>NA|TRBV6-2/TRBV6-3|TRBJ1-1
CASSYSRNTEAFF
>NA|TRBV28|TRBJ2-5
CASRPPQHQETQYF
>NA|TRBV9|TRBJ1-1
CASSVTAGTDNTEAFF
>NA|TRBV9|TRBJ2-3
CASSPVAGGTDTQYF
>NA|TRBV5-1|TRBJ1-6
CASSPLEGGHSPLHF
>NA|TRBV28|TRBJ1-1
CASNSWGAMGNTEAFF
>NA|TRBV3-1/TRBV3-2|TRBJ2-2
CASSQGLAGELFF
>NA|TRBV19|TRBJ1-5
CASSKLQGDRQPQHF
>NA|TRBV28|TRBJ2-2
CASSPRITGELFF
>NA|TRBV18|TRBJ1-6
CASSNGQRDSPLHF
>NA|TRBV6-2/TRBV6-3|TRBJ1-6
CASSRDYNSPLHF
>NA|TRBV9|TRBJ2-4
CASSPGGNIQYF
>NA|TRBV14|TRBJ2-5
CASSRRGQQEETQYF
>NA|TRBV30|TRBJ1-2
CAWSKTGGGYTF
>NA|TRBV29-1|TRBJ1-2
CSTRTGGSNYGYTF
>NA|TRBV5-5|TRBJ1-3
CASSLKPTRAGGNTIYF
>NA|TRBV5-1|TRBJ2-1
CASSSTTEQFF
>NA|TRBV30|TRBJ2-5
CAWRRERTQYF
>NA|TRBV3-1/TRBV3-2|TRBJ1-2
CASSRAQGSGYTF
>NA|TRBV3-1/TRBV3-2|TRBJ2-7
CASSPSLGQGSYEQYF
>NA|TRBV3-1/TRBV3-2|TRBJ1-3
CASSQTYTIYF
>once|TRBV19|TRBJ1-1
CASSTLAGVGVEAFF
>NA|TRBV7-2|TRBJ1-1
CASSQGQLERAFF
>NA|TRBV7-2|TRBJ1-1
CASSLGGGKNTEAFF
>NA|TRBV5-4|TRBJ1-3
CASSSQGNTIYF
>NA|TRBV5-4|TRBJ1-2
CASSRLGGYTF
>NA|TRBV11-2|TRBJ2-1
CASSFRAGSQRGPPLEQFF
>NA|TRBV30|TRBJ1-2
CAWRKGLGYTF
>NA|TRBV5-6|TRBJ1-2
CASSQPGGVTYGYTF
>NA|TRBV5-6|TRBJ1-2
CASSFGDRDYGYTF
>NA|TRBV6-5|TRBJ1-1
CASRLGRDRDTEAFF
>NA|TRBV28|TRBJ2-5
CASSPRSGGLETQYF
>few|TRBV5-4|TRBJ2-2
CASSLVANTGELFF
>NA|TRBV6-5|TRBJ1-1
CASLLNGAFF
>NA|TRBV5-1|TRBJ2-1
CASRLDRGLDEQFF
>NA|TRBV6-2/TRBV6-3|TRBJ2-5
CASSLQGVWETQYF
>NA|TRBV5-4|TRBJ2-5
CASSSSTGARETQYF
>NA|TRBV5-1|TRBJ2-2
CASSWGQNTGELFF
>NA|TRBV30|TRBJ1-4
CAWSVGQLDNEKLFF
>NA|TRBV7-2|TRBJ1-6
CASSYIGQASPLHF
>NA|TRBV3-1/TRBV3-2|TRBJ1-3
CASSQEFSSGNTIYF
>NA|TRBV30|TRBJ2-1
CAWSTGHQFF
>NA|TRBV4-1|TRBJ2-7
CASSQGTGYGEQYF
>NA|TRBV11-3|TRBJ2-1
CASSSLAGEQFF
>NA|TRBV7-9|TRBJ2-5
CASSLVGAEETQYF
>NA|TRBV7-9|TRBJ1-2
CASSPSTLDRGDYTF
>once|TRBV11-2|TRBJ2-1
CASSLDASYNEQFF
>NA|TRBV19|TRBJ1-4
CASSIDRGRPSSATNEKLFF
>NA|TRBV4-3|TRBJ2-6
CASSHGTGLSGANVLTF
>NA|TRBV2|TRBJ2-7
CASRLEAGGPYEQYF
>NA|TRBV27|TRBJ2-7
CASSTLRGRVVYEQYF